This T cell receptor (beta chain) came from a study of resident and recirculating memory T cells in vitiligo. At the level of the study: Shave-biopsy epidermis from lesional and nonlesional skin was sequenced alongside PBMCs. The samples were homogenized without cell sorting before genomic DNA extraction. Regarding the study as a whole: No single dominant TCR clone appeared; lesion clonality varied.

Note on this clone: What it binds is not known.

Patients had received no treatment within the previous three months. The length of the CDR3 is 16 residues. V was pared by 0 bases and J by 7 bases, with 16 bases between. The germline gives CDR1 SGHDT, CDR2 YYEEEE. The protocol was immunoSEQ multiplex PCR, while the TCRdb copy is restricted to in-frame clones and leaves out a portion. The sample consists of around 70,000 clones, 90% to 95% of them appearing once. The TCR comes from a male donor with vitiligo. This rearrangement joins TRBV5-6 to TRBJ1-4, with a possible D match to TRBD1 (5 bases). The source material was blood. The CDR3 region has the DNA TGTGCCAGCAGCTTGGCCCAGGGTCGGTGGTTTGAAAAACTGTTTTTT. This sequence encodes CASSLAQGRWFEKLFF.